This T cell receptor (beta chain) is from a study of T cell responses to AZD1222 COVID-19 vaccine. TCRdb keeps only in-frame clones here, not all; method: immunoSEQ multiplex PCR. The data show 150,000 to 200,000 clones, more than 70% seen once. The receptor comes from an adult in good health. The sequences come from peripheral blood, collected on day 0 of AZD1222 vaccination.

The CDR3 sequence is CASSPGTGTQETQYF. CDR3 DNA: TGTGCCAGCAGTCCTGGGACAGGGACCCAAGAGACCCAGTACTTC. The J gene is TRBJ2-5, the V gene TRBV9, with 9 bases lining up with TRBD1. The trim removed 5 bases at V and 1 base at J, leaving 6 bases unmatched. CDR3 size: 15 residues. CDR1 and CDR2 (germline): SGDLS, YYNGEE.